The 31 T cell receptor beta chains presented below share a single source sample, sequenced in a study of identical twins. MiXCR, run by TCRdb on the 5' RACE reads, gives a single entry per CDR3 protein. This sample has 1,800,000 or so distinct CDR3 sequences, with less than 40% found just once. Material: cord blood. The receptors here all came from a newborn girl in good health.

Remarks on this clonotype: Possible read error: a much larger clone is one base away. The rearrangement links TRBV29-1 to TRBJ2-1; TRBD2 matches at 12 bases. This CDR3 contains 14 residues. J was trimmed by 10 bases and V by 3 bases; bases with no gene match: 7. Germline lookup yields CDR1 SQVTM and CDR2 ANQGSEA. The CDR3 sequence: CSVETSGSYYEQFF. Here the CDR3 DNA reads TGCAGCGTTGAGACTAGCGGGAGCTACTACGAGCAGTTCTTC.

The chain links TRBV18 to TRBJ1-4; D is ambiguous. In germline, CDR1 is KGHSH, CDR2 LQKENI. V was shortened by 3 bases and J by 0 bases, with 8 bases between the two germline ends. There are 15 residues in the CDR3. The CDR3 sequence is CASSPVLATNEKLFF. CDR3 coding DNA: TGTGCCAGCTCACCGGTTCTTGCAACTAATGAAAAACTGTTTTTT.

The V gene is TRBV20-1, the J gene TRBJ2-1, with a weak D call TRBD2 (5 bases). The V and J ends lost 2 bases and 4 bases respectively, with 12 bases between them. CDR1 DFQATT and CDR2 SNEGSKA come from the germline V gene (reference sequence). This CDR3 comprises 14 residues. The CDR3 nucleotides read TGCAGTGCTAGAACCGGACTCGATTACAATGAGCAGTTCTTC. Protein sequence: CSARTGLDYNEQFF.

This clonotype was detected a few times. The chain uses TRBV9 and TRBJ2-5; 7 nucleotides match TRBD1. V dropped 3 bases and J dropped 1; count of bases not matched to a gene: 6. The CDR3 has 15 residues. Germline V lookup: CDR1 SGDLS, CDR2 YYNGEE. CDR3 protein: CASSAYRGPQETQYF. For the CDR3, the DNA is TGTGCCAGCAGCGCATACAGGGGACCCCAAGAGACCCAGTACTTC.

This clonotype was seen more than once but under ten times. V usage is TRBV6-1 and J usage is TRBJ1-5, with a possible D match to TRBD1 (5 bases). Trimming shortened V by 10 bases and J by 2 bases, and 21 bases separated the two germline ends. The germline V gene has CDR1 MNHNS and CDR2 SASEGT. The CDR3 consists of 16 residues. The CDR3 DNA reads TGTGCCACTAAGGGCCACGGGACCCTTGGCAATCAGCCCCAGCATTTT. This codes for CATKGHGTLGNQPQHF.

There are many counts of this clonotype. The chain employs TRBV29-1 and TRBJ1-2, with TRBD1 matching 7 bases. Germline V gene sequence: CDR1 SQVTM, CDR2 ANQGSEA. V lost 1 base to trimming and J lost 11 bases; unmatched junction nucleotides: 4. The CDR3 sequence is 11 residues long. The CDR3 DNA reads TGCAGCGTTGAAGGTGGGACAGTTTACACCTTC. Amino acids: CSVEGGTVYTF. Based on the CDR3 plus reference TRBV29-1 and TRBJ1-2, the full variable domain is SAVISQKPSRDICQRGTSLTIQCQVDSQVTMMFWYRQQPGQSLTLIATANQGSEATYESGFVIDKFPISRPNLTFSTLTVSNMSPEDSSIYLCSVEGGTVYTFGSGTRLTVV.

This clonotype was counted between two and nine times. The chain has TRBV9 and TRBJ2-7; 9 nucleotides line up with TRBD2. CDR3 length: 18 residues. Germline values: CDR1 SGDLS, CDR2 YYNGEE. V dropped 0 bases and J dropped 0; count of bases not matched to a gene: 10. The CDR3 region has the DNA TGTGCCAGCAGCGTAGAGGGGGGACTAGCTCCATCCTCCTACGAGCAGTACTTC. Translating it yields CASSVEGGLAPSSYEQYF.

V and J are TRBV3-1 and TRBJ2-3, with TRBD1 as a possible D gene (6 bases). Germline CDR1 LGHDT, CDR2 YNNKEL (reference sequence). With 7 bases removed from V and 0 bases from J, the gap between germline ends came to 14 bases. The CDR3 runs 15 residues. Here the CDR3 reads CASTFQGRSTDTQYF. The CDR3 coding sequence is TGTGCCAGCACATTCCAGGGGAGAAGCACAGATACGCAGTATTTT.

The chain combines TRBV20-1 with TRBJ2-1; tentative D call: TRBD2 (5 bases). Germline V gene sequence: CDR1 DFQATT, CDR2 SNEGSKA (reference sequence). V was trimmed by 1 base and J by 9 bases, leaving 13 bases between them. The CDR3 runs to 13 residues. CDR3 coding DNA: TGCAGTGCTAGAGGGTGGCTAGCTGGTGAGCAGTTCTTC. Its protein product is CSARGWLAGEQFF.

The sample holds a few counts of this clonotype. The rearrangement joins TRBV20-1 to TRBJ1-6; D is ambiguous. The CDR3 is made up of 14 amino acids. The germline V and J ends were trimmed by 4 bases and 0 bases, with 7 bases remaining between them. From germline, CDR1 is DFQATT and CDR2 SNEGSKA (reference sequence). CDR3 amino acids: CSAMGSSYNSPLHF. The CDR3 DNA is TGCAGTGCTATGGGGAGCTCCTATAATTCACCCCTCCACTTT.

The chain carries TRBV27 and TRBJ2-5; the D is unclear. The J call may not be correct, given that the DNA end is closer to TRBJ2-1. The length of the CDR3 is 16 residues. Germline V gives CDR1 MNHEY, CDR2 SMNVEV (reference sequence). The CDR3 DNA sequence: TGTGCCAGCAGTGAACACGTTTCCGCACCCCAAGAGACCCAGTTCTTC. It translates to CASSEHVSAPQETQFF.

This clonotype was observed a few times. The CDR3 region is CSARDLDHNEQFF. The CDR3 nucleotides read TGCAGTGCTAGAGATCTAGACCACAATGAGCAGTTCTTC. This chain connects TRBV20-1 to TRBJ2-1; D remains ambiguous. This CDR3 is built from 13 residues. The germline V gene has CDR1 DFQATT and CDR2 SNEGSKA (reference sequence). The germline V and J ends were trimmed by 0 bases and 5 bases, with 8 bases remaining between them.

The V and J genes are TRBV15 and TRBJ1-6; D is unclear. CDR1 LNHNV and CDR2 YYDKDF come from the germline V gene (reference sequence). The CDR3 is 16 residues long. Trimming removed 1 base from V and 5 bases from J, with 12 bases in between. CDR3 amino acids: CATSRVAAADNSPLHF. Written as DNA, the CDR3 is TGTGCCACCAGCAGAGTCGCGGCAGCTGATAATTCACCCCTCCACTTT.

The chain carries TRBV2 and TRBJ1-2; D gene ambiguous. The length of the CDR3 is 14 residues. The germline gives CDR1 SNHLY, CDR2 FYNNEI. Trimming took off 7 bases at V and 5 bases at J, with 17 bases between the two ends. CDR3 residues: CASISDIARYGYTF. The CDR3 DNA is TGTGCCAGCATCTCCGACATAGCGAGATATGGCTACACCTTC.

The chain carries TRBV6-2 or TRBV6-3 and TRBJ2-1; D may correspond to TRBD1 or TRBD2 (5 bases each). The CDR3 covers 16 residues. V gave up 7 bases and J gave up 2 bases, with 18 bases separating them. Germline lookup yields CDR1 MNHEY and CDR2 SVGEGT. The chain's CDR3 is CASTPPRDRPYNEQFF. The CDR3 DNA follows: TGTGCCAGCACCCCTCCTAGGGACCGACCCTACAATGAGCAGTTCTTC.

There are a few counts of this clonotype. This sequence joins TRBV29-1 and TRBJ2-7; D is uncertain. Per germline, CDR1 SQVTM and CDR2 ANQGSEA. The CDR3 extends over 16 amino acids. Between the trimmed V and J ends, which lost 4 bases and 0 bases, there was a span of 19 bases. The CDR3 region is CSVVWSLGESSYEQYF. In DNA form, the CDR3 reads TGCAGCGTTGTATGGTCATTGGGCGAGAGCTCCTACGAGCAGTACTTC.

The V gene is TRBV9, the J gene TRBJ2-1; TRBD2 might be the D (5 bases). V lost 0 bases and J lost 4, with 17 bases in between. The germline V gene has CDR1 SGDLS and CDR2 YYNGEE. This CDR3 comprises 17 residues. The CDR3 sequence: CASSVAPATGGYNEQFF. DNA for the CDR3: TGTGCCAGCAGCGTAGCGCCCGCTACGGGCGGGTACAATGAGCAGTTCTTC.

This clonotype was seen only a few times. The chain uses TRBV21-1 and TRBJ2-1. TRBV21-1 is deemed a pseudogene. This CDR3 region has 15 residues. The CDR3 nucleotides read TGTGCCAGCAGCAACATCGTAGGGGCCTACAATGAGCAGTTCTTC. Amino acids: CASSNIVGAYNEQFF.

This clonotype was counted ten times or more. The chain links TRBV3-1 to TRBJ2-3, with 8 bases that match TRBD1. The CDR3 runs 15 residues. V lost 1 base, J lost 3 bases, and 3 bases stayed unmatched. Germline lookup yields CDR1 LGHDT and CDR2 YNNKEL (reference sequence). This CDR3 reads CASSQGQGRTDTQYF. The CDR3 DNA is TGTGCCAGCAGCCAAGGACAGGGGAGGACAGATACGCAGTATTTT.

A word on this clonotype: One end of the junction is discordant with germline, which a read error may explain. The genes are TRBV11-2 and TRBJ2-1, with D uncertain. The CDR3 spans 18 residues. CDR1 and CDR2 (germline): SGHAT, FQNNGV. CDR3 sequence reads: CASSREPGPDLRYKEQFF. The DNA of the CDR3 is TGTGCCAGCAGCCGAGAACCTGGACCAGACCTTCGTTACAAAGAGCAGTTCTTC.

This clonotype has just a few counts. The V and J genes are TRBV20-1 and TRBJ1-4; 7 nucleotides agree with TRBD1. This CDR3 comprises 14 residues. Germline CDR1 and CDR2: DFQATT and SNEGSKA (reference sequence). The CDR3 sequence: CSSQGVATNEKLFF. The CDR3 DNA follows: TGCAGCAGCCAGGGGGTGGCAACTAATGAAAAACTGTTTTTT.

This clonotype was detected only a few times. The chain has TRBV20-1 and TRBJ2-7; the match to TRBD1 covers 7 bases. The CDR3 totals 14 residues. Germline V gives CDR1 DFQATT, CDR2 SNEGSKA (reference sequence). V was clipped by 1 base and J by 2 bases; unmatched bases: 5. CDR3 bases: TGCAGTGCTAGAGGAAGGGGGCGCCCCTACGAGCAGTACTTC. It encodes CSARGRGRPYEQYF.

This sequence joins TRBV4-2 and TRBJ2-5; possibly TRBD1 for D (6 bases). The germline V gene has CDR1 LGHNA and CDR2 YNFKEQ. The V and J ends lost 3 bases and 1 base respectively, with 15 bases between them. The CDR3 totals 16 residues. The CDR3 here is CASSQTGPRSQETQYF. The CDR3 nucleotides read TGTGCCAGCAGCCAGACAGGTCCCAGGTCCCAAGAGACCCAGTACTTC.

The table lists this clonotype with a few counts. This chain joins TRBV20-1 and TRBJ2-3; TRBD2 might be the D (6 bases). Per germline, CDR1 DFQATT and CDR2 SNEGSKA (reference sequence). This CDR3 comprises 15 residues. The V and J ends lost 5 bases and 2 bases respectively, with 17 bases between them. In nucleotides, the CDR3 is TGCAGTGCTCAGAGGGGAGGCGGGATCACAGATACGCAGTATTTT. This translates into CSAQRGGGITDTQYF.

The J gene is TRBJ2-3, the V gene TRBV10-3, with 10 bases identical to TRBD2. Germline V CDR1 and CDR2: ENHRY, SYGVKD. CDR3 length equals 14 residues. V lost 8 bases to trimming and J lost 5 bases; unmatched junction nucleotides: 7. Here the CDR3 reads CAIGIAGGIDTQYF. The CDR3 DNA sequence: TGTGCCATCGGGATAGCGGGGGGCATAGATACGCAGTATTTT.

This chain joins TRBV6-6 and TRBJ2-5, with D possibly TRBD2 on 6 matching bases. Germline values: CDR1 MNHNY, CDR2 SVGAGI (reference sequence). This CDR3 has 16 amino acids. Trimming removed 1 base from V and 5 bases from J, with 17 bases in between. DNA for the CDR3: TGTGCCAGCAGTTACTTGGTCGGGGGAGGCAAGGAGACCCAGTACTTC. Residues: CASSYLVGGGKETQYF.

The sample holds a few counts of this clonotype. The chain is built from TRBV7-7 and TRBJ2-3, with D possibly TRBD2 on 6 matching bases. V lost 2 bases and J lost 1, with 16 bases in between. The germline V gene has CDR1 SSHAT and CDR2 FNYEAQ (reference sequence). This CDR3 is 17 amino acids long. CDR3 DNA sequence: TGTGCCAGCAGCTTACTTCCTCGCGGGGAGCGCACAGATACGCAGTATTTT. Protein sequence: CASSLLPRGERTDTQYF.

As regards this clonotype: A much larger clone sits a single nucleotide away, making a read error possible. This chain links TRBV2 with TRBJ2-1; D is unclear. The germline CDR1 and CDR2 sequences are SNHLY and FYNNEI. Trimming left V 5 bases short and J 10 bases short, with 9 bases between. The CDR3 sequence is 11 residues long. CDR3 DNA: TGTGCCAGCAGTATACCCTACGAGCAGTTCTTC. Translating it yields CASSIPYEQFF.

The chain employs TRBV12-5 and TRBJ2-3; no clear D gene. Trimming cost V 6 bases and J 0 bases, with 7 bases left between them. CDR3 length: 13 amino acids. Germline assignment: CDR1 LGHNT and CDR2 FRNRAP. In DNA form, the CDR3 reads TGTGCTAGTGGGTCGACTAGCACAGATACGCAGTATTTT. Its protein is CASGSTSTDTQYF.

The chain carries TRBV29-1 and TRBJ1-1, with D perhaps TRBD1 (5 bases). The CDR3 is 13 residues long. V gave up 7 bases and J gave up 5 bases, with 17 bases separating them. Per germline, CDR1 SQVTM and CDR2 ANQGSEA. In nucleotides, the CDR3 is TGCAGCGGGGATTTAAGGGGTGGGACTGAAGCTTTCTTT. This codes for CSGDLRGGTEAFF.

The chain recombines TRBV11-2 with TRBJ1-4; no reliable D call. Germline CDR1 is SGHAT and CDR2 is FQNNGV. The CDR3 loop spans 16 amino acids. Trimming shortened V by 4 bases and J by 0 bases, and 12 bases separated the two germline ends. The CDR3 DNA reads TGTGCCAGCAGCTCTATGGCGGGTTCAACTAATGAAAAACTGTTTTTT. It translates to CASSSMAGSTNEKLFF.